A single sample is the source of the 5 T cell receptor beta chains below, sequenced in a study of T cell responses to AZD1222 COVID-19 vaccine (dated by TCRdb to the early 2020s). The time point label here, explained by the study, means: baseline before first vaccination. The treatment or condition label for this specimen denotes: meningococcal conjugate vaccine given as trial control. The library was produced with the immunoSEQ multiplex PCR assay. As stored in TCRdb, this immuneACCESS dataset retains in-frame rearrangements with V and J assigned. A fraction of the clones does not appear; measured against another copy, unresolved V genes explain less than half of the discrepancy, and the remainder lacks a known reason. This sample is represented by roughly 85,000 clones; 88% of them were singletons. 5% of the sample is taken by the ten largest. The sequenced sample was peripheral blood, obtained on day 0 of MenACWY control vaccination. These TCRs come from an adult in good health.

The V call is TRBV5-1, the J call TRBJ2-5; D perhaps matches TRBD2 (6 bases). Germline values: CDR1 SGHRS, CDR2 YFSETQ. Trimming removed 0 bases from V and 7 bases from J, with 16 bases in between. This CDR3 is built from 15 residues. In DNA, the CDR3 is TGCGCCAGCAGCTTGGTAGGGACTCGAGAGGTGACCCAGTACTTC. Residues: CASSLVGTREVTQYF.

This clone was detected a few times. V and J are TRBV6-2 or TRBV6-3 and TRBJ2-5, with D possibly being TRBD1 (5 bases). The CDR3 extends over 15 amino acids. The germline V gene has CDR1 MNHEY and CDR2 SVGEGT. V dropped 0 bases and J dropped 1 base, with 9 bases sitting between them. CDR3 sequence reads: CASSYSIRAQETQYF. CDR3 coding DNA: TGTGCCAGCAGTTACTCGATCAGGGCCCAAGAGACCCAGTACTTC.

Only one count was recorded for this clone. V usage is TRBV7-2 and J usage is TRBJ2-5; 10 positions agree with TRBD2. Germline loops: CDR1 SGHTA, CDR2 FQGNSA. With 1 base clipped from V and 4 bases from J, the junction kept 6 bases outside the gene matches. The CDR3 totals 16 residues. CDR3 sequence reads: CASSLVQRGGRETQYF. CDR3 DNA sequence: TGTGCCAGCAGCTTAGTCCAGCGGGGGGGCCGAGAGACCCAGTACTTC. Filled out from reference TRBV7-2 and TRBJ2-5, the complete variable domain reads GAGVSQSPSNKVTEKGKDVELRCDPISGHTALYWYRQSLGQGLEFLIYFQGNSAPDKSGLPSDRFSAERTGGSVSTLTIQRTQQEDSAVYLCASSLVQRGGRETQYFGPGTRLLVL.

This clone was seen only a few times. The rearrangement links TRBV25-1 to TRBJ2-1, with D perhaps assigned TRBD1 or TRBD2 (5 bases each). CDR1 and CDR2 (germline): MGHDK, SYGVNS. The V end lost 4 bases, the J end lost 5 bases, and 12 bases lay between the germline ends. This CDR3 has 14 residues. CDR3 nucleotides: TGTGCCAGCAGTGCCCAGGGAGAACACAATGAGCAGTTCTTC. As protein: CASSAQGEHNEQFF.

The chain has TRBV2 and TRBJ2-3; 7 positions match TRBD2. The CDR3 extends over 14 amino acids. Losses at the gene ends were 6 bases for V and 0 bases for J; bases not matched to a gene: 3. The V gene's germline CDR1 is SNHLY and CDR2 FYNNEI. The CDR3 DNA reads TGTGCCAGCAGGCAGCGGGATAGCACAGATACGCAGTATTTT. Residues: CASRQRDSTDTQYF.